Shown below are 3 T cell receptor beta chains from a single sample sequenced in a study of shared clonotypes between healthy human individuals. Repertoires were generated with immunoSEQ multiplex PCR, while TCRdb's copy carries only in-frame clones and drops some. The repertoire holds around 450,000 clones, with around 79% as singletons. Sequencing was carried out using PBMCs. These receptors all stem from a woman aged 40 to 50 in good health. Some clones in this sample may be carry-over from other donors' samples.

The chain couples TRBV4-3 to TRBJ1-3, with TRBD1 as a possible D gene (5 bases). Germline V gene data show CDR1 as LGHNA and CDR2 as YSLEER. This CDR3 contains 17 residues. Trimming pared 0 bases from V and 3 bases from J, leaving 15 bases between. DNA of the CDR3: TGCGCCAGCAGCCAAGATAATCTGGCAGGGCTTGGAAACACCATATATTTT. This encodes CASSQDNLAGLGNTIYF.

The rearrangement uses TRBV11-1 and TRBJ2-2; D gene uncertain. Trimming took off 5 bases at V and 3 bases at J, with 13 bases between the two ends. The germline gives CDR1 SGHAT, CDR2 FQDESV (reference sequence). CDR3 length: 15 residues. CDR3 sequence: CASSPGPRDTGELFF. For the CDR3, the DNA is TGTGCCAGCAGCCCCGGGCCCCGGGACACCGGGGAGCTGTTTTTT.

With regard to this clone: A read error may explain this, as a much larger clone is one base away. CDR3 nucleotide sequence: TGTGCCAGCAGTTTCAATGAAAAACTGTTTTTT. Protein: CASSFNEKLFF. V gene TRBV6-1 combines with J gene TRBJ1-4; no reliable D call. The CDR3 extends over 11 amino acids. Trimming left V 5 bases short and J 5 bases short, with 3 bases between. Germline values: CDR1 MNHNS, CDR2 SASEGT.